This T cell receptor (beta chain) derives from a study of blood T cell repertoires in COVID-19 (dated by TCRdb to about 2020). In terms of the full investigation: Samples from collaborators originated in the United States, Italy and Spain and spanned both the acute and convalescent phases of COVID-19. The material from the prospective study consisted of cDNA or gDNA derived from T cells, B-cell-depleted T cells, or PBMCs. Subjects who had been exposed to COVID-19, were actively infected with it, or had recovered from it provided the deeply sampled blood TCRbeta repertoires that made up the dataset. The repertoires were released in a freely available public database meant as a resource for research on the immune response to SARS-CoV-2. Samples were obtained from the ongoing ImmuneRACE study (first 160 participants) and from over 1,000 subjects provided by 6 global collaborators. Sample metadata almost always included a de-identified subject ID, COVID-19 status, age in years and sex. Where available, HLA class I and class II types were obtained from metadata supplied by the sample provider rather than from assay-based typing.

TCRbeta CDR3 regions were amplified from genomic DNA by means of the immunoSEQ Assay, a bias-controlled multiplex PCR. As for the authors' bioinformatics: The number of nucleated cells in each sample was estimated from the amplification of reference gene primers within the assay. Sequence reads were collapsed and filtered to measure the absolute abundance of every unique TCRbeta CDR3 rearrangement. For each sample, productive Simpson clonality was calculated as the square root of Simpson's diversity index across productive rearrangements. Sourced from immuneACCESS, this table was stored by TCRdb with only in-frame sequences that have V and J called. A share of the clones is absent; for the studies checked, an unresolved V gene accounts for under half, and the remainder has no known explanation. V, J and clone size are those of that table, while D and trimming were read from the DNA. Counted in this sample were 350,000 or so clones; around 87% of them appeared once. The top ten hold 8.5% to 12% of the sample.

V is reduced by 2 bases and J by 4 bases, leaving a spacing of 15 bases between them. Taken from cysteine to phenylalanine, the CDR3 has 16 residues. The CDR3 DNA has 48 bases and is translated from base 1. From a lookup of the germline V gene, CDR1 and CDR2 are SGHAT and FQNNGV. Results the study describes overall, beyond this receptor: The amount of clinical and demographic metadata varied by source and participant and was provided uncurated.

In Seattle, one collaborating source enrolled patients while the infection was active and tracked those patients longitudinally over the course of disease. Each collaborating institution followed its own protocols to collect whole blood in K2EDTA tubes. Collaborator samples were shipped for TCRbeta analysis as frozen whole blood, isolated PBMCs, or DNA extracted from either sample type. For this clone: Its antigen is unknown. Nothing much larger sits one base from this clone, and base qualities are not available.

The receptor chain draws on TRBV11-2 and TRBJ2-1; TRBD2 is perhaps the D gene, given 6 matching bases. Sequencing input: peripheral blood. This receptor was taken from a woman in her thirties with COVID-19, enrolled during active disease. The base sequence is TGTGCCAGCAGCTTATATGGCGGGATTAGTTACAATGAGCAGTTCTTC. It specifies CASSLYGGISYNEQFF.